The 11 T cell receptor beta chains listed next were all sequenced from one sample in a study of graft-versus-host responses after intestinal transplantation. Profiling relied on immunoSEQ multiplex PCR, and the TCRdb table lists in-frame clones only, not all of them. The repertoire holds about 71,000 clones, with 90% as singletons. Their specific antigens are unknown. The specimen was unstimulated CD8+ T cells sorted from spleen or lymph node cells, collected before intestinal transplant. Receptors originate from a human donor who received an intestinal transplant.

The rearrangement joins TRBV27 to TRBJ1-2; a possible D gene is TRBD1 (6 bases). The V gene lost 0 bases and the J gene lost 4 bases, with 15 bases spanning the gap. Germline V CDR1 and CDR2: MNHEY, SMNVEV (reference sequence). The CDR3 is made up of 16 amino acids. For the CDR3, the DNA is TGTGCCAGCAGTTTATCTAGGGCAGGGGACCCCTATGGCTACACCTTC. It yields the protein CASSLSRAGDPYGYTF.

Points on this clone: Other DNA sequences within the sample encode an identical CDR3. This chain uses TRBV5-6 with TRBJ2-5, with 8 positions matching TRBD1. The CDR3 covers 14 residues. Losses at the gene ends were 4 bases for V and 4 bases for J; bases not matched to a gene: 6. Germline V gene data show CDR1 as SGHDT and CDR2 as YYEEEE. CDR3 nucleotide sequence: TGTGCCAGCAGCGGACCGGACAGGGCAGAGACCCAGTACTTC. This translates into CASSGPDRAETQYF.

This CDR3 reads CASSDSNSNEQFF. CDR3 sequence (DNA): TGTGCCAGCAGTGACTCGAACAGCAATGAGCAGTTCTTC. This chain uses TRBV6-4 with TRBJ2-1; D is unclear. The CDR3 runs 13 residues. Trimming took off 0 bases at V and 6 bases at J, with 6 bases between the two ends. From germline, CDR1 is MRHNA and CDR2 SNTAGT.

This clone was observed once. CDR3 nucleotide sequence: TGCGCCAGCAGCCAACCTACTACAGGGGGCGAGGAGACCCAGTACTTC. The encoded protein is CASSQPTTGGEETQYF. This chain uses TRBV4-1 with TRBJ2-5, with TRBD1 matching over 9 bases. The length of the CDR3 is 16 residues. The germline CDR1 and CDR2 sequences are MGHRA and YSYEKL. The junction had 9 bases not matched to a gene; V was cut back by 2 bases and J by 5 bases.

The J gene is TRBJ2-5, the V gene TRBV9; 14 nucleotides agree with TRBD2. Looked up from germline, CDR1 is SGDLS and CDR2 is YYNGEE. The CDR3 is made up of 17 amino acids. The V gene end was trimmed by 4 bases and the J gene end by 2 bases; junction bases not matched to a gene: 7. The CDR3 here is CASSRTGLAGGQETQYF. CDR3 DNA sequence: TGTGCCAGCAGCAGAACTGGACTAGCGGGGGGACAAGAGACCCAGTACTTC. Looking up the rest from reference TRBV9 and TRBJ2-5 gives the full variable domain: DSGVTQTPKHLITATGQRVTLRCSPRSGDLSVYWYQQSLDQGLQFLIQYYNGEERAKGNILERFSAQQFPDLHSELNLSSLELGDSALYFCASSRTGLAGGQETQYFGPGTRLLVL.

The chain combines TRBV6-1 with TRBJ1-2, with a possible D match to TRBD1 (5 bases). Trimming took 8 bases from V and 5 from J, leaving 15 bases between them. This CDR3 is 13 amino acids long. Germline CDR1 MNHNS, CDR2 SASEGT. The CDR3 DNA sequence: TGTGCCAGCCGGGCAGGGTCCTTTTATGGCTACACCTTC. It translates to CASRAGSFYGYTF.

This clone appeared a single time. The CDR3 coding sequence is TGTGCCAGCAGGGAACAGGGGAACCATCAGCCCCAGCATTTT. This sequence encodes CASREQGNHQPQHF. The rearrangement joins TRBV6-1 to TRBJ1-5; TRBD1 agrees at 7 bases. Germline-derived CDR1 and CDR2 are MNHNS and SASEGT. J was trimmed by 5 bases and V by 6 bases; bases with no gene match: 7. This CDR3 region has 14 residues.

This chain joins TRBV5-1 and TRBJ2-3; weak D call: TRBD2 (6 bases). V shed 3 bases and J shed 1 base, with 9 bases lying between them. This CDR3 spans 14 amino acids. The V gene's germline CDR1 is SGHRS and CDR2 YFSETQ. CDR3 amino acids: CASSSWEGTDTQYF. CDR3 DNA sequence: TGCGCCAGCAGCTCGTGGGAGGGCACAGATACGCAGTATTTT.

V gene TRBV27 combines with J gene TRBJ1-2; 8 positions agree with TRBD1. The CDR3 spans 17 residues. The V segment lost 0 bases and the J segment 4 bases; nucleotides outside the gene matches: 10. CDR1 and CDR2 from the germline V gene are MNHEY and SMNVEV (reference sequence). CDR3 in DNA: TGTGCCAGCAGTTTATCGAACTTGGCAGGGGGCGTCTATGGCTACACCTTC. This encodes CASSLSNLAGGVYGYTF.

V and J are TRBV6-1 and TRBJ1-3; D uncertain. The CDR3 contains 14 residues. CDR1 and CDR2 from the germline V gene are MNHNS and SASEGT. V gave up 5 bases and J gave up 4 bases, with 12 bases separating them. CDR3 bases: TGTGCCAGCAGTCTGAGGGAGACCGGAAACACCATATATTTT. Residues: CASSLRETGNTIYF.

The chain is built from TRBV4-1 and TRBJ2-5, with D possibly matching TRBD1 (6 bases). Trimming shortened V by 6 bases and J by 5 bases, and 10 bases separated the two germline ends. The CDR3 totals 12 residues. Germline V gene sequence: CDR1 MGHRA, CDR2 YSYEKL. CDR3 nucleotide sequence: TGCGCCAGCAGGGGGGCGAGGGAGACCCAGTACTTC. This gives the protein CASRGARETQYF.